This TCR beta chain derives from a study of graft-versus-host responses after intestinal transplantation (dated by TCRdb to 2020 to 2022). Regarding the research as a whole: The transplants that recipients got were multivisceral, liver-intestinal, or isolated intestinal. Every recipient was given anti-thymocyte globulin induction, then maintenance tacrolimus and steroids for approximately 3 years. After intestinal transplantation, graft-versus-host and host-versus-graft alloreactive T cell clones in the graft, circulation and bone marrow were tracked using bulk TCR-beta CDR3 sequencing. To identify alloreactive clones, pre-transplant mixed lymphocyte reaction products were sequenced and then compared with unstimulated pre-transplant donor and recipient T cells. The cohort enrolled about two dozen intestinal transplant recipients, one of whom was a retransplant, and a few patients without pretransplant specimens were excluded. A peak of at least 4% donor T cells among recipient peripheral blood mononuclear cells was the definition used for donor T cell macrochimerism. Instead of going to the commercial service, samples from a few later patients were sequenced in-house on an Illumina MiSeq and processed with MiXCR.

What the work shows at the level of the full study, not this receptor alone: The conclusions were limited by the relatively low number and heterogeneity of the intestinal transplant patients. High GvH to HvG T cell clonal ratios were observed in the allografts of patients with donor T cell macrochimerism. GvH clones were detected in recipient bone marrow, and some of these GvH clones were observed earlier in ileal mucosa or blood, consistent with an intestinal mucosal origin. Early after transplant, declines in HvG clones were associated with peak levels of circulating GvH clones.

The library was generated by the immunoSEQ multiplex PCR assay. For most patients, genomic DNA was isolated with the Qiagen DNeasy Blood and Tissue Kit and sent frozen to Adaptive Biotechnologies for TCR sequencing. For most patients, high-throughput TCR-beta CDR3 sequencing of genomic DNA was performed by Adaptive Biotechnologies. In the paper's pipeline: Adaptive's ImmunoSEQ software supplied the TCR sequencing data for under 20 patients, while MiXCR and VDJtools were used to process three other patients. CD4 versus CD8 sorting errors were corrected by removing sequences found in both subsets at a frequency ratio below 5:1. Because the origin of CDR3 nucleotide sequences shared between donor and recipient could not be assigned, those sequences were removed. At least 2-fold expansion over unstimulated cells and a minimum CFSE-low frequency of 0.002% (template counts) or 0.001% (read counts) were required for clones to be classified as alloreactive. Clones were considered mappable if detected in sequenced pre-transplant spleen, lymph node, or MLR CFSE-low populations of the donor or recipient. The cumulative frequency of alloreactive clones was calculated as a percentage of all sequences, weighted by copy number. TCRdb took this table from immuneACCESS and kept in-frame rearrangements with V and J called. Such tables lack part of the clones; where checked against another copy, unresolved V genes explain under half of the gap, and the rest is unexplained. Clone size and the V and J calls come from that table; the DNA yielded D and trimming. The sample table contains some 88,000 clones; only one count was recorded for 85% to 95% of them. The ten largest make up about 2% of the sample.

CDR1 and CDR2, per the germline V gene (reference sequence), are SGHNT and YYREEE. The V and J ends are trimmed by 1 base and 2 bases, leaving 5 bases between them. The CDR3 spans 13 residues, from the cysteine through the phenylalanine. Only the CDR3 part of the read is kept: 39 bases, read in frame from the first base. This specimen's time point label, interpreted: cells obtained before transplantation from donor or recipient. CD3+CD4+ and CD3+CD8+ populations were FACS-sorted from unstimulated pre-transplant donor and recipient cells taken from spleen or lymph nodes. Points on this clone: Which antigen it targets is not known. Per-base quality was not reported, and no clone a single base away is much larger than it.

Material: unstimulated CD8+ T cells sorted from spleen or lymph node cells, obtained before intestinal transplant. The receptor was isolated from a human donor who received an intestinal transplant. Recombination linked TRBV5-4 to TRBJ2-3; no D gene is confidently identified. The CDR3 here reads CASSLSSTDTQYF. In nucleotides, the sequence is TGTGCCAGCAGCTTGTCTTCCACAGATACGCAGTATTTT.